This entry lists 14 T cell receptor beta chains sequenced from one sample in a study of cytomegalovirus exposure and HLA in healthy donors. Amplification used 60 Vbeta primers and 13 Jbeta primers. Profiling relied on immunoSEQ multiplex PCR, and the TCRdb table lists in-frame clones only, not all of them. The sample includes fewer than 150,000 clones, 70% to 80% of them seen just once. Sequencing was performed on PBMCs. Receptors were obtained from a male donor in good health and CMV-seronegative.

This clone was seen once. The chain has TRBV2 and TRBJ2-7; D may be TRBD2 (5 bases). This CDR3 region has 13 residues. From germline, CDR1 is SNHLY and CDR2 FYNNEI. Trimming removed 4 bases at V and 4 bases at J, with 11 bases between. The CDR3: CASSAYEGYEQYF. CDR3 sequence (DNA): TGTGCCAGCAGTGCTTACGAGGGTTACGAGCAGTACTTC. Supplemented by reference TRBV2 and TRBJ2-7, the full variable domain reads EPEVTQTPSHQVTQMGQEVILRCVPISNHLYFYWYRQILGQKVEFLVSFYNNEISEKSEIFDDQFSVERPDGSNFTLKIRSTKLEDSAMYFCASSAYEGYEQYFGPGTRLTVT.

This clone is a singleton in its sample. The chain uses TRBV19 and TRBJ1-2, with 11 bases aligning to TRBD1. V gave up 7 bases and J gave up 6 bases; unmatched junction bases: 7. From germline, CDR1 is LNHDA and CDR2 SQIVND (reference sequence). The CDR3 length is 14 residues. In DNA, the CDR3 is TGTGCCAGTAAGGGGACAGGGGGTCTCAATGGCTACACCTTC. It specifies CASKGTGGLNGYTF. Full variable domain (rest looked up from reference TRBV19 and TRBJ1-2): DGGITQSPKYLFRKEGQNVTLSCEQNLNHDAMYWYRQDPGQGLRLIYYSQIVNDFQKGDIAEGYSVSREKKESFPLTVTSAQKNPTAFYLCASKGTGGLNGYTFGSGTRLTVV.

This clone was seen just once. The chain couples TRBV14 to TRBJ1-1; 11 nucleotides agree with TRBD1. Germline loops: CDR1 SGHDN, CDR2 FVKESK. The junction had 12 bases not matched to a gene; V was cut back by 1 base and J by 11 bases. The CDR3 totals 16 residues. CDR3 region: CASSQVGTGGRSRAFF. Written as DNA, the CDR3 is TGTGCCAGCAGCCAAGTGGGGACAGGGGGAAGGTCGAGGGCTTTCTTT.

This clone came up a few times. The chain joins TRBV4-2 to TRBJ2-4, with TRBD2 matching over 10 bases. This CDR3 spans 16 amino acids. Germline V gene sequence: CDR1 LGHNA, CDR2 YNFKEQ. V was pared by 0 bases and J by 6 bases, with 5 bases of the junction left unmatched. CDR3 sequence (DNA): TGTGCCAGCAGCCAAGATCCCAGCGGGGGGGCAAACATTCAGTACTTC. This encodes CASSQDPSGGANIQYF.

The rearrangement joins TRBV18 to TRBJ1-4, with 7 bases matching TRBD1. Germline CDR1 and CDR2: KGHSH and LQKENI. The J segment lost 4 bases and the V segment lost 4 bases, leaving 9 bases of the junction unmatched. The CDR3 sequence is 16 residues long. CDR3 sequence (DNA): TGTGCCAGCTCACTTCGCGAACAGGGGTTTAATGAAAAACTGTTTTTT. Its translation: CASSLREQGFNEKLFF.

The chain combines TRBV27 with TRBJ1-1; a weak D match, TRBD1 (6 bases). Trimming took off 8 bases at V and 3 bases at J, with 16 bases between the two ends. The CDR3 has 14 amino acids. Germline V lookup: CDR1 MNHEY, CDR2 SMNVEV (reference sequence). The CDR3 region has the DNA TGTGCCAGCTCACAAGCAGGGGTGGACACTGAAGCTTTCTTT. Translated: CASSQAGVDTEAFF.

The chain couples TRBV15 to TRBJ1-4; 8 bases agree with TRBD1. The CDR3 spans 14 residues. With V trimmed by 5 bases and J by 11 bases, 10 bases remained unmatched. Germline V gene sequence: CDR1 LNHNV, CDR2 YYDKDF (reference sequence). CDR3 in amino acids: CATSQGASLGKLFF. The CDR3 DNA sequence: TGTGCCACCAGCCAGGGGGCCTCATTAGGGAAACTGTTTTTT.

The chain carries TRBV5-4 and TRBJ1-1; TRBD1 might be the D (5 bases). The germline gives CDR1 SGHNT, CDR2 YYREEE (reference sequence). V lost 6 bases, J lost 6 bases, and 15 bases lay in between. The CDR3 is 13 amino acids. CDR3 in DNA: TGTGCCAGCACCTCTCTTCGGGGGGCTGAAGCTTTCTTT. This encodes CASTSLRGAEAFF. Variable domain in full (rest from reference TRBV5-4 and TRBJ1-1): ETGVTQSPTHLIKTRGQQVTLRCSSQSGHNTVSWYQQALGQGPQFIFQYYREEENGRGNFPPRFSGLQFPNYSSELNVNALELDDSALYLCASTSLRGAEAFFGQGTRLTVV.

This sequence joins TRBV2 and TRBJ1-2, with TRBD1 matching 8 bases. Per the germline V gene, CDR1 is SNHLY and CDR2 is FYNNEI. The CDR3 length is 15 residues. Unmatched junction bases numbered 10, after V lost 8 bases and J lost 2 bases. The CDR3 loop reads CASASRGLENYGYTF. The CDR3 DNA reads as TGTGCCAGCGCCAGCAGGGGGCTCGAGAACTATGGCTACACCTTC.

This clone has just a few counts. This chain links TRBV7-2 with TRBJ2-7; TRBD1 might be the D (5 bases). V shed 1 base and J shed 3 bases, with 16 bases lying between them. Germline CDR1 reads SGHTA; CDR2 reads FQGNSA. This CDR3 region has 16 residues. The CDR3 bases are TGTGCCAGCAGCTTAGACTCGCAGGGCAAAGGCTACGAGCAGTACTTC. Amino acids: CASSLDSQGKGYEQYF. Variable domain in full (rest from reference TRBV7-2 and TRBJ2-7): GAGVSQSPSNKVTEKGKDVELRCDPISGHTALYWYRQSLGQGLEFLIYFQGNSAPDKSGLPSDRFSAERTGGSVSTLTIQRTQQEDSAVYLCASSLDSQGKGYEQYFGPGTRLTVT.

This clone was detected only a few times. The chain is built from TRBV20-1 and TRBJ1-1; weak D call: TRBD1 (5 bases). This CDR3 is 11 amino acids long. The ends were cut back, 6 bases at V and 8 bases at J, with 13 bases in the middle. Germline CDR1 reads DFQATT; CDR2 reads SNEGSKA (reference sequence). Here the CDR3 reads CSAGRGSEAFF. The CDR3 DNA reads as TGCAGTGCAGGACGGGGGTCCGAAGCTTTCTTT.

Only a few counts were recorded for this clone. The rearrangement links TRBV5-6 to TRBJ2-5; possible D gene TRBD2, 5 bases. Trimming took off 4 bases at V and 2 bases at J, with 12 bases between the two ends. The CDR3 contains 14 residues. Germline CDR1 and CDR2: SGHDT and YYEEEE. CDR3 residues: CASSRSGAQETQYF. DNA for the CDR3: TGTGCCAGCAGCCGGAGCGGCGCGCAAGAGACCCAGTACTTC.

The chain recombines TRBV11-3 with TRBJ2-2, with D possibly matching TRBD1 (5 bases). The germline V gene encodes CDR1 SGHNT and CDR2 YENEEA. The V and J ends lost 1 base and 6 bases respectively, with 12 bases between them. The CDR3 covers 15 residues. CDR3 DNA: TGTGCCAGCAGCTTAGCAGGGCCCACCTCCGGGGAGCTGTTTTTT. The encoded protein is CASSLAGPTSGELFF.

The J gene is TRBJ2-3, the V gene TRBV5-4, with 8 bases aligning to TRBD1. Germline trimming cut 1 base from V and 3 bases from J; bases unmatched to any gene: 7. The CDR3 extends over 16 amino acids. Germline CDR1 reads SGHNT; CDR2 reads YYREEE (reference sequence). The CDR3 nucleotides read TGTGCCAGCAGCTTGCCCCAGGGGGCCGGAACAGATACGCAGTATTTT. Protein product: CASSLPQGAGTDTQYF.